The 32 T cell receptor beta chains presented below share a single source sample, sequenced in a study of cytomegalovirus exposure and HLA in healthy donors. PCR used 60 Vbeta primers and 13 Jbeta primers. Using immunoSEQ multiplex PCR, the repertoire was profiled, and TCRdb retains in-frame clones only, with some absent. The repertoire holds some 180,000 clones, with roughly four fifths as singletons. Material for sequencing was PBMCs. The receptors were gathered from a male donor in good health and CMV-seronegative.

CDR3 residues: CASSFSADQYF. The CDR3 DNA follows: TGTGCCAGCAGCTTTTCGGCGGACCAGTACTTC. The chain carries TRBV5-6 and TRBJ2-5; no definite D call. The V end lost 2 bases, the J end lost 10 bases, and 9 bases lay between the germline ends. The CDR3 has 11 amino acids. In germline, CDR1 is SGHDT, CDR2 YYEEEE. The full variable domain, rest sourced from reference TRBV5-6 and TRBJ2-5, is DAGVTQSPTHLIKTRGQQVTLRCSPKSGHDTVSWYQQALGQGPQFIFQYYEEEERQRGNFPDRFSGHQFPNYSSELNVNALLLGDSALYLCASSFSADQYFGPGTRLLVL.

The DNA of the CDR3 is TGTGCCAGCACCGACAGTAGCAATCAGCCCCAGCATTTT. Its protein is CASTDSSNQPQHF. The chain combines TRBV7-2 with TRBJ1-5; the D gene is possibly TRBD1 (5 bases). Trimming stripped 7 bases from V and 0 bases from J, with 7 bases between. The germline V gene has CDR1 SGHTA and CDR2 FQGNSA. The CDR3 has 13 amino acids.

CDR3 nucleotides: TGTGCCACTTCGACAGGGTACGACGAGCAGTACTTC. It translates to CATSTGYDEQYF. This chain joins TRBV28 and TRBJ2-7, with TRBD1 matching over 7 bases. This CDR3 is 12 amino acids long. Per germline, CDR1 MDHEN and CDR2 SYDVKM. With V trimmed by 10 bases and J by 5 bases, 8 bases remained unmatched.

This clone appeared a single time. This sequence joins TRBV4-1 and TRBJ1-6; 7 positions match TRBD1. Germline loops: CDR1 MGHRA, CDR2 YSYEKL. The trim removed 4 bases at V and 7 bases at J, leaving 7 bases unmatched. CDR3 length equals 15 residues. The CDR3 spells CASSRGTVANSPLHF. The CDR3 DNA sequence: TGCGCCAGCAGCCGGGGGACAGTTGCGAATTCACCCCTCCACTTT.

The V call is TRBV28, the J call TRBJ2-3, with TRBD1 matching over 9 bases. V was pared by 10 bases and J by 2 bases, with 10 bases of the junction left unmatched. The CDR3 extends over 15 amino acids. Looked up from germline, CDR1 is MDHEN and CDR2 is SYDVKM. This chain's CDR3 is CATLSGTGNTDTQYF. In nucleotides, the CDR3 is TGTGCCACCCTTTCCGGGACAGGGAACACAGATACGCAGTATTTT.

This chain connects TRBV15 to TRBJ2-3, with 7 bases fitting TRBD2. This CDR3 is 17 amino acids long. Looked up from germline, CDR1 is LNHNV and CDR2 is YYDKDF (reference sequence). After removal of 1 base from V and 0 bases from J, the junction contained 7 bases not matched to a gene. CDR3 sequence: CATSRAGSGTSTDTQYF. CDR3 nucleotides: TGTGCCACCAGCAGAGCCGGCAGCGGGACTAGCACAGATACGCAGTATTTT.

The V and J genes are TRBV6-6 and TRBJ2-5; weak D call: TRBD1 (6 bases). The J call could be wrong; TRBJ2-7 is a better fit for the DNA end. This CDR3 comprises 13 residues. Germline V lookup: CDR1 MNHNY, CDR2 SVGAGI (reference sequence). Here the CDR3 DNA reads TGTGCCAGCAAGGGGGAGTTGGGGTACGAGCAGTACTTC. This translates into CASKGELGYEQYF.

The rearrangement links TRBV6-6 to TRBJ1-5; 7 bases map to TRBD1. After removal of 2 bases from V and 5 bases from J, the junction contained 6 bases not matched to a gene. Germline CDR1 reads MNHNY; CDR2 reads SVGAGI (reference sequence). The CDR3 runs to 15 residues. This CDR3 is CASSYRQGTDQPQHF. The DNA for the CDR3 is TGTGCCAGCAGTTACCGACAGGGAACGGATCAGCCCCAGCATTTT.

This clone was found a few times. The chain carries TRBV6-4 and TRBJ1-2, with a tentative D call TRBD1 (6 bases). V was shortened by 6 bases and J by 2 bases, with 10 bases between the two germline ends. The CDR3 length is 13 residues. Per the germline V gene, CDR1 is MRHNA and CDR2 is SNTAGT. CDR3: CASSTGTNYGYTF. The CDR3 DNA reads TGTGCCAGCAGCACCGGGACAAACTATGGCTACACCTTC.

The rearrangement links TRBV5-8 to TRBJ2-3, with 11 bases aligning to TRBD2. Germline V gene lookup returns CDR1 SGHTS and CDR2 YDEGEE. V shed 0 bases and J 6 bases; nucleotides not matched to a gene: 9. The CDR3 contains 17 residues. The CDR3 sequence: CASSLGASGGTADTQYF. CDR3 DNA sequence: TGTGCCAGCAGCTTGGGAGCTAGCGGGGGGACGGCGGATACGCAGTATTTT.

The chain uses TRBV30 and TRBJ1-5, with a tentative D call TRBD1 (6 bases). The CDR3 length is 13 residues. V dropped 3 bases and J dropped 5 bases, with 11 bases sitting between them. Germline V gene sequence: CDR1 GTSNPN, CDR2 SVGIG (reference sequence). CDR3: CAWRESGDQPQHF. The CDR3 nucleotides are TGTGCCTGGAGAGAGTCAGGGGATCAGCCCCAGCATTTT.

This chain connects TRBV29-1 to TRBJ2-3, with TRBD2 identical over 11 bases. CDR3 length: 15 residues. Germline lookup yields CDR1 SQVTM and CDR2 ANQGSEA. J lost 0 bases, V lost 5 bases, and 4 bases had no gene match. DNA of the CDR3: TGCAGCGTTTCCGGGACTAGCGGTAGCACAGATACGCAGTATTTT. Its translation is CSVSGTSGSTDTQYF.

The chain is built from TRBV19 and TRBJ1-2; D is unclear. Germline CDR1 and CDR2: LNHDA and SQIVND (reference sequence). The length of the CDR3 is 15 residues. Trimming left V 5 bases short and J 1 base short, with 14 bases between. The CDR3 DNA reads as TGTGCCAGTAGTTTCCGCCTCACTGATAACTATGGCTACACCTTC. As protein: CASSFRLTDNYGYTF.

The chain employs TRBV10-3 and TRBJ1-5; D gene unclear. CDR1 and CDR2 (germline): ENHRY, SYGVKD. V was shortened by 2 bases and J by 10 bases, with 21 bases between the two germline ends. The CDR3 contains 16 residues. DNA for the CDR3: TGTGCCATCAGTGAGCCCCGGCCGGGAGGTTTCGCTCCCCAGCATTTT. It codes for CAISEPRPGGFAPQHF.

This CDR3 reads CASSTRDSFSHGYTF. In DNA form, the CDR3 reads TGTGCCAGCAGTACCCGGGACTCTTTTTCGCACGGCTACACCTTC. The chain combines TRBV6-6 with TRBJ1-2; D might be TRBD1 (5 bases). The CDR3 runs to 15 residues. Germline V gene lookup returns CDR1 MNHNY and CDR2 SVGAGI (reference sequence). V lost 5 bases and J lost 8, with 21 bases in between.

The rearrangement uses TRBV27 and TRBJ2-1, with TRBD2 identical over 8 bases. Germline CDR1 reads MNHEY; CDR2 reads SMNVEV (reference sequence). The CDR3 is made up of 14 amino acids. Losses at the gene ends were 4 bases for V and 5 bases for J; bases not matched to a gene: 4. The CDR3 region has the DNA TGTGCCAGCAGTTCTCAGCGGGGGCACAATGAGCAGTTCTTC. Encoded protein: CASSSQRGHNEQFF.

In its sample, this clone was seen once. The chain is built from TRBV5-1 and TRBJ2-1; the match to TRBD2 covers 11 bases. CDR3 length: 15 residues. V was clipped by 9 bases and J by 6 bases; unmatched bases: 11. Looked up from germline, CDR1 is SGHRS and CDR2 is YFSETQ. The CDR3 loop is CATRMGLAVTNEQFF. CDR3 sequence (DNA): TGCGCCACCCGAATGGGACTAGCGGTTACCAATGAGCAGTTCTTC.

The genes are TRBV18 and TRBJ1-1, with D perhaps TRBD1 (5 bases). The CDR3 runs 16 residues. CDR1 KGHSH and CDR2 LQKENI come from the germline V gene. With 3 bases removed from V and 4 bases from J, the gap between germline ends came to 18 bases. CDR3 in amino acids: CASSPNGQGRVTEAFF. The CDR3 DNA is TGTGCCAGCTCACCCAACGGGCAGGGTCGGGTCACTGAAGCTTTCTTT.

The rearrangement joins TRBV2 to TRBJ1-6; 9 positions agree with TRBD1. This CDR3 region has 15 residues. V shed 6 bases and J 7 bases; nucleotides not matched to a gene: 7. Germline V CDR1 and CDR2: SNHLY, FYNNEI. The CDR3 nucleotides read TGTGCCAGCAGCGAAAGGGACAGGGAGAATTCACCCCTCCACTTT. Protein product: CASSERDRENSPLHF. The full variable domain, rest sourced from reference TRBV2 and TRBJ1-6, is EPEVTQTPSHQVTQMGQEVILRCVPISNHLYFYWYRQILGQKVEFLVSFYNNEISEKSEIFDDQFSVERPDGSNFTLKIRSTKLEDSAMYFCASSERDRENSPLHFGNGTRLTVT.

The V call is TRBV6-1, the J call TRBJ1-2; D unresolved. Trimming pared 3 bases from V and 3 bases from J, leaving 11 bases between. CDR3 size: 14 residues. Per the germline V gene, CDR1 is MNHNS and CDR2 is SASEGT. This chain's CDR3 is CASSDRLRDYGYTF. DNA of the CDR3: TGTGCCAGCAGTGACCGGCTTCGGGACTATGGCTACACCTTC.

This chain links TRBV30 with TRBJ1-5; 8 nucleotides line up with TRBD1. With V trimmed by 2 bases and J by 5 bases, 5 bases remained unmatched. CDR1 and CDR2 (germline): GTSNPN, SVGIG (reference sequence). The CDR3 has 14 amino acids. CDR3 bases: TGTGCCTGGAGTACCCAACAGGGGGATCAGCCCCAGCATTTT. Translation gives CAWSTQQGDQPQHF.

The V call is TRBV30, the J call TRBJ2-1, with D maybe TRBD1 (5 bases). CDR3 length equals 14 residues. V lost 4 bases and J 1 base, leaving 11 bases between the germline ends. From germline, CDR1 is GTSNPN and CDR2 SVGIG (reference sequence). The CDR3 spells CAWMAGNSYNEQFF. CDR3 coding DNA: TGTGCCTGGATGGCAGGGAATTCCTACAATGAGCAGTTCTTC.

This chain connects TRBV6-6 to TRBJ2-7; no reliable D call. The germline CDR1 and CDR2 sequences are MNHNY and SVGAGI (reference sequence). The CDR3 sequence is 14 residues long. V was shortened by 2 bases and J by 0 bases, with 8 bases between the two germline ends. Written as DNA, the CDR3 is TGTGCCAGCAGTTACACGCCCAGCTCCTACGAGCAGTACTTC. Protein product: CASSYTPSSYEQYF.

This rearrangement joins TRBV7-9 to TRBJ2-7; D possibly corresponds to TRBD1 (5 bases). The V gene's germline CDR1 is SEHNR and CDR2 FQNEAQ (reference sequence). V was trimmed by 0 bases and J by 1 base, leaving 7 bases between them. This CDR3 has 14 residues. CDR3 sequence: CASSLARQSYEQYF. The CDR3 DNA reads TGTGCCAGCAGCTTAGCGCGACAGTCCTACGAGCAGTACTTC.

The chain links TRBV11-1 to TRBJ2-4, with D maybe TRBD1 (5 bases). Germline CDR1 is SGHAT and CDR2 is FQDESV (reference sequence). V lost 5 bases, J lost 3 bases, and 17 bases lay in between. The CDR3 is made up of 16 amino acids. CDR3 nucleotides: TGTGCCAGCAGCCCGGAATCGGACACCGGCAAAAACATTCAGTACTTC. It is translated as CASSPESDTGKNIQYF.

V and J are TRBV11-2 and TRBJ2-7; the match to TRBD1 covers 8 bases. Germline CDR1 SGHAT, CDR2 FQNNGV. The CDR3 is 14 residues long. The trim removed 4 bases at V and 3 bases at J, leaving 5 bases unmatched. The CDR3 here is CASSYDRGGYEQYF. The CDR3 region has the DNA TGTGCCAGCAGCTACGACAGGGGAGGCTACGAGCAGTACTTC.

CDR3 nucleotide sequence: TGCGCCAGCAGCCCCGGCGGGCCGAGGACAGATACGCAGTATTTT. Amino acid sequence: CASSPGGPRTDTQYF. This chain connects TRBV5-1 to TRBJ2-3; tentative D call: TRBD2 (5 bases). CDR1 and CDR2 (germline): SGHRS, YFSETQ. V was trimmed by 4 bases and J by 3 bases, leaving 15 bases between them. The CDR3 spans 15 residues.

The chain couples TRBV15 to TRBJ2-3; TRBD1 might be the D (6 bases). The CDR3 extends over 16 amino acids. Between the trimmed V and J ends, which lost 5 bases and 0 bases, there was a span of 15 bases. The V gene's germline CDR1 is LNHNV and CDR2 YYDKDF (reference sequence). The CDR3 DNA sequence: TGTGCCACCAGCGCAGGGGTGGTTACTAGCACAGATACGCAGTATTTT. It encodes CATSAGVVTSTDTQYF.

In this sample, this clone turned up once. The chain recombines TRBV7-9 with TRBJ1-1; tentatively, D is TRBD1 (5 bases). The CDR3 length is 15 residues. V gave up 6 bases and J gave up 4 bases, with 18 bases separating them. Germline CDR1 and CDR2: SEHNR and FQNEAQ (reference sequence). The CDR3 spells CASSRGRTLFTEAFF. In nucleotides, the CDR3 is TGTGCCAGCAGTAGGGGTCGGACACTTTTCACTGAAGCTTTCTTT. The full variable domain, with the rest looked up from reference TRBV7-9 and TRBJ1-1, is DTGVSQNPRHKITKRGQNVTFRCDPISEHNRLYWYRQTLGQGPEFLTYFQNEAQLEKSRLLSDRFSAERPKGSFSTLEIQRTEQGDSAMYLCASSRGRTLFTEAFFGQGTRLTVV.

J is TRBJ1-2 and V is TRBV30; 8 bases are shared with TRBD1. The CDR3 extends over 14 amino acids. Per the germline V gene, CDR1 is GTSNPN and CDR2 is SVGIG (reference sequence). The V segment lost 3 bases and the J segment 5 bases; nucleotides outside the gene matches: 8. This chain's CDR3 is CAWSRRTGQYGYTF. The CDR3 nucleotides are TGTGCCTGGAGCCGTCGGACAGGGCAATATGGCTACACCTTC.

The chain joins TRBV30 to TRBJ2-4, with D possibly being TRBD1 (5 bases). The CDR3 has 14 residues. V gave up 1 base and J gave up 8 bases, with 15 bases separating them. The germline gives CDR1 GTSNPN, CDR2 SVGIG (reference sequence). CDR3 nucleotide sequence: TGTGCCTGGAGTGATCCCGGCAGGGATTACATTCAGTACTTC. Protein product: CAWSDPGRDYIQYF.

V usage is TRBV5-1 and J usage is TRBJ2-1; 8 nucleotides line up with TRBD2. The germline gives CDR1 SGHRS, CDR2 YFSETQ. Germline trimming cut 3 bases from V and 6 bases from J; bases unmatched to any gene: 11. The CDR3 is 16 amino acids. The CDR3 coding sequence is TGCGCCAGCAGCTCCCGGATTGCGGGAGGCCCCAATGAGCAGTTCTTC. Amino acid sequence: CASSSRIAGGPNEQFF.